The present T cell receptor beta chain was sequenced within a study of CD8+ T cells in alopecia areata. General study results and limits: Expanded CD8+ clones among the top 100, and scalp clonality, were significantly decreased by tofacitinib.

CDR1 is SQVTM, CDR2 ANQGSEA, per germline. The CDR3 spans 12 residues. Treatment in this sample: oral pan-JAK inhibitor, 5-10 mg twice daily. Concerning this clone: Its target is unknown.

RNA extraction and reverse transcription yielded cDNA as sequencing template. The data were produced by immunoSEQ multiplex PCR, yet TCRdb's version contains in-frame clones alone and is incomplete. The sample carries about 190,000 clones, roughly 70% recorded once. The TCR comes from a human donor with alopecia areata. The sequenced sample was CD4+ T cells sorted from blood, obtained at week 49, from a patient treated with tofacitinib. The chain couples TRBV29-1 to TRBJ2-7; 10 bases fit TRBD1. This CDR3 reads CSCGDRGYEQYF. The CDR3, as DNA: TGCAGTTGCGGGGACAGGGGCTACGAGCAGTACTTC.